The clone carrying this TCR beta chain was recorded once. The data derive from a study of cytomegalovirus exposure and HLA in healthy donors. Study-level information: In an earlier analysis, 95 million to 140 million unique TCR beta sequences were found from approximately 190 million T cells.

Primers included in the PCR were 60 Vbeta and 13 Jbeta primers. Assay: immunoSEQ multiplex PCR; the TCRdb copy retains only in-frame clones and omits some. Among over 150,000 clones, more than 70% were seen once, and the ten largest hold 1.2% to 1.5%. CDR3 size: 17 residues. Trimming cost V 5 bases and J 3 bases; bases outside gene matches: 15. Per the germline V gene, CDR1 is SEHNR and CDR2 is FQNEAQ (reference sequence). The sequenced sample consisted of PBMCs. The TCR comes from a man between 60 and 75 years old in good health and CMV-seronegative. V is TRBV7-9 and J is TRBJ1-2; 7 positions match TRBD1. CDR3 residues: CASSPIESTGYHYGYTF. CDR3 in DNA: TGTGCCAGCAGCCCCATCGAGTCGACAGGGTACCACTATGGCTACACCTTC.